A single sample gave rise to the 22 T cell receptor beta chains below, sequenced in a study of shared clonotypes between healthy human individuals. Measured with immunoSEQ multiplex PCR; TCRdb has only the in-frame clones, and not every one. The table shows 2,500,000 or so clones, with just under 95% occurring only once. The sequenced material came from naive CD4+ T cells from PBMCs. Subset here: CD45RA+ positively selected. The source is a man aged 18 to 30 in good health. Some clones in this sample may be carry-over from other donors' samples.

The chain uses TRBV29-1 and TRBJ1-2; D possibly corresponds to TRBD1 (6 bases). V was cut by 1 base and J by 5 bases, with 17 bases left in between. The CDR3 extends over 15 amino acids. Looked up from germline, CDR1 is SQVTM and CDR2 is ANQGSEA. The CDR3, as DNA: TGCAGCGTTGAAGGACTTGGGGGGCGCGTTTATGGCTACACCTTC. Residues: CSVEGLGGRVYGYTF.

Remarks on this clone: This same CDR3 is encoded by further DNA sequences in the sample. The rearrangement uses TRBV5-1 and TRBJ2-3; 9 bases fit TRBD2. The CDR3 runs to 15 residues. The germline gives CDR1 SGHRS, CDR2 YFSETQ. The ends lost 0 bases at V and 4 bases at J; junction bases unmatched: 3. The CDR3 nucleotides are TGCGCCAGCAGCTTGGCGGCGGGAGGGGCAGATACGCAGTATTTT. It codes for CASSLAAGGADTQYF. Together with reference TRBV5-1 and TRBJ2-3, the CDR3 gives the full variable domain: KAGVTQTPRYLIKTRGQQVTLSCSPISGHRSVSWYQQTPGQGLQFLFEYFSETQRNKGNFPGRFSGRQFSNSRSEMNVSTLELGDSALYLCASSLAAGGADTQYFGPGTRLTVL.

About this clone itself: Other DNA sequences within the sample encode an identical CDR3. The rearrangement uses TRBV9 and TRBJ2-1, with 8 nucleotides matching TRBD2. The CDR3 totals 13 residues. Germline CDR1 SGDLS, CDR2 YYNGEE. V was pared by 1 base and J by 7 bases, with 1 base of the junction left unmatched. The CDR3 region has the DNA TGTGCCAGCAGCGTAATAGCGGGAAATGAGCAGTTCTTC. Amino acid sequence: CASSVIAGNEQFF.

About this clone: This sample also contains other DNA sequences that code for the same CDR3. The chain combines TRBV20-1 with TRBJ1-2; the D gene is possibly TRBD1 (6 bases). CDR1 is DFQATT and CDR2 is SNEGSKA in the germline V gene (reference sequence). The CDR3 is made up of 11 amino acids. V gave up 6 bases and J gave up 5 bases, with 10 bases separating them. This CDR3 reads CSASRGYGYTF. The CDR3 DNA follows: TGCAGTGCGAGCAGGGGATATGGCTACACCTTC.

CDR3 loop: CAWSAMGGNTEAFF. The DNA of the CDR3 is TGTGCCTGGAGTGCCATGGGTGGTAACACTGAAGCTTTCTTT. The J gene is TRBJ1-1, the V gene TRBV30; no firm D call. The CDR3 is 14 amino acids. Germline lookup yields CDR1 GTSNPN and CDR2 SVGIG (reference sequence). V was shortened by 1 base and J by 2 bases, with 11 bases between the two germline ends.

This clone has a single count. This sequence joins TRBV5-4 and TRBJ2-1; D gene ambiguous. Germline V lookup: CDR1 SGHNT, CDR2 YYREEE (reference sequence). CDR3 length: 15 amino acids. V lost 3 bases and J 0 bases, leaving 10 bases between the germline ends. The CDR3 loop is CASSSKASSYNEQFF. The CDR3 coding sequence is TGTGCCAGCAGCTCCAAGGCTAGCTCCTACAATGAGCAGTTCTTC.

V and J are TRBV5-1 and TRBJ2-1, with TRBD2 matching over 7 bases. Trimming at V came to 6 bases and at J to 0 bases, leaving 6 bases not matched to a gene. The CDR3 is 15 residues long. CDR1 and CDR2 from the germline V gene are SGHRS and YFSETQ. This CDR3 is CASMASGSSYNEQFF. The CDR3, as DNA: TGCGCCAGCATGGCTAGCGGAAGCTCCTACAATGAGCAGTTCTTC.

J is TRBJ1-5 and V is TRBV27; 7 bases agree with TRBD1. Trimming took 4 bases from V and 4 from J; bases not matched to a gene: 13. The germline gives CDR1 MNHEY, CDR2 SMNVEV (reference sequence). The CDR3 sequence is 17 residues long. As DNA, the CDR3 is TGTGCCAGCAGTTCCGACAGGGCCCCAAGAGGGAATCAGCCCCAGCATTTT. Its protein is CASSSDRAPRGNQPQHF.

The chain combines TRBV4-1 with TRBJ2-1; TRBD2 agrees at 9 bases. The junction had 10 bases not matched to a gene; V was cut back by 5 bases and J by 2 bases. CDR1 is MGHRA, CDR2 YSYEKL, per germline. The CDR3 is 17 amino acids. The CDR3 DNA is TGCGCCAGCAGCGAGAGGGCTAGCGGGGCAACCTACAATGAGCAGTTCTTC. Amino acid sequence: CASSERASGATYNEQFF.

The gene calls are TRBV4-2 and TRBJ1-2; no reliable D call. The CDR3 totals 13 residues. Germline CDR1 is LGHNA and CDR2 is YNFKEQ. The V end lost 1 base, the J end lost 0 bases, and 3 bases lay between the germline ends. The CDR3 DNA reads TGTGCCAGCAGCCAAGTAGCTAACTATGGCTACACCTTC. Translation gives CASSQVANYGYTF.

This chain links TRBV6-6 with TRBJ2-7; 9 bases map to TRBD2. J was trimmed by 5 bases and V by 7 bases; bases with no gene match: 9. Germline V gene sequence: CDR1 MNHNY, CDR2 SVGAGI (reference sequence). The CDR3 has 14 residues. CDR3 protein: CASMASGNRHEQYF. CDR3 nucleotide sequence: TGTGCCAGCATGGCTAGCGGGAATCGGCACGAGCAGTACTTC.

The chain carries TRBV7-3 and TRBJ1-2; TRBD1 agrees at 7 bases. CDR1 and CDR2 (germline): SGHTA, FQGTGA. Germline trimming cut 6 bases from V and 6 bases from J; bases unmatched to any gene: 10. The CDR3 extends over 14 amino acids. The CDR3 sequence: CASSSPGTDHGYTF. DNA for the CDR3: TGTGCCAGCAGTTCTCCCGGGACAGACCATGGCTACACCTTC.

This chain joins TRBV9 and TRBJ2-3; TRBD2 aligns across 9 bases. Trimming took 2 bases from V and 0 from J; bases not matched to a gene: 7. Germline loops: CDR1 SGDLS, CDR2 YYNGEE. CDR3 length: 17 amino acids. The CDR3 DNA sequence: TGTGCCAGCAGCGTCTCTAGCGGGATTACTAGCACAGATACGCAGTATTTT. It codes for CASSVSSGITSTDTQYF.

The J gene is TRBJ1-2, the V gene TRBV7-9; D is uncertain. Germline CDR1 and CDR2: SEHNR and FQNEAQ (reference sequence). The CDR3 runs to 12 residues. With 5 bases removed from V and 2 bases from J, the gap between germline ends came to 6 bases. The CDR3 reads CASSLDNYGYTF. The CDR3 nucleotides are TGTGCCAGCAGCCTAGACAACTATGGCTACACCTTC. Based on the CDR3 plus reference TRBV7-9 and TRBJ1-2, the full variable domain is DTGVSQNPRHKITKRGQNVTFRCDPISEHNRLYWYRQTLGQGPEFLTYFQNEAQLEKSRLLSDRFSAERPKGSFSTLEIQRTEQGDSAMYLCASSLDNYGYTFGSGTRLTVV.

The chain combines TRBV7-9 with TRBJ1-6, with TRBD1 as a possible D gene (5 bases). V was clipped by 5 bases and J by 7 bases, with 15 bases between them. The CDR3 spans 15 residues. Per the germline V gene, CDR1 is SEHNR and CDR2 is FQNEAQ (reference sequence). The CDR3 region is CASSPFRGDNSPLHF. CDR3 DNA: TGTGCCAGCAGCCCCTTCCGGGGGGACAATTCACCCCTCCACTTT. Combining the CDR3 with reference TRBV7-9 and TRBJ1-6 gives the whole variable domain DTGVSQNPRHKITKRGQNVTFRCDPISEHNRLYWYRQTLGQGPEFLTYFQNEAQLEKSRLLSDRFSAERPKGSFSTLEIQRTEQGDSAMYLCASSPFRGDNSPLHFGNGTRLTVT.

The chain has TRBV5-1 and TRBJ1-2; no firm D call. CDR1 is SGHRS, CDR2 YFSETQ, per germline. The ends were cut back, 0 bases at V and 10 bases at J, with 22 bases in the middle. The CDR3 runs to 16 residues. The CDR3 loop is CASSLAPGEAGVAYTF. CDR3 bases: TGCGCCAGCAGCTTGGCCCCCGGGGAGGCTGGGGTGGCCTACACCTTC.

CDR3 in amino acids: CASSFQVQLAGTSDSYEQYF. CDR3 coding DNA: TGCGCCAGCAGCTTTCAGGTTCAGTTGGCTGGGACTAGCGACTCCTACGAGCAGTACTTC. J is TRBJ2-7 and V is TRBV5-1; 10 nucleotides agree with TRBD2. Germline lookup yields CDR1 SGHRS and CDR2 YFSETQ. Trimming took 2 bases from V and 0 from J; bases not matched to a gene: 17. This CDR3 is built from 20 residues.

This clone appeared a few times. The gene calls are TRBV6-6 and TRBJ1-5; 9 positions match TRBD1. Per the germline V gene, CDR1 is MNHNY and CDR2 is SVGAGI (reference sequence). This CDR3 region has 16 residues. V trimming: 0 bases; J trimming: 4 bases; junction bases outside the gene matches: 4. The CDR3 DNA follows: TGTGCCAGCAGTTACTCCGGGACAGGGACTAATCAGCCCCAGCATTTT. Translated, it gives CASSYSGTGTNQPQHF.

This clone was found once. The chain couples TRBV4-1 to TRBJ2-1, with unresolved D. The germline V gene has CDR1 MGHRA and CDR2 YSYEKL. The CDR3 is made up of 21 amino acids. The ends were cut back, 4 bases at V and 0 bases at J, with 28 bases in the middle. CDR3 in amino acids: CASSLPQILPFTVSSYNEQFF. In nucleotides, the CDR3 is TGCGCCAGCAGCCTCCCCCAAATTCTTCCCTTCACGGTTAGCTCCTACAATGAGCAGTTCTTC.

Concerning this clone: The sample has other DNA sequences that encode this CDR3 too. J is TRBJ1-4 and V is TRBV5-1, with D unresolved. The CDR3 extends over 14 amino acids. Germline V lookup: CDR1 SGHRS, CDR2 YFSETQ. V was cut by 2 bases and J by 0 bases, with 5 bases left in between. This chain's CDR3 is CASSFSSTNEKLFF. CDR3 sequence (DNA): TGCGCCAGCAGCTTCAGCTCAACTAATGAAAAACTGTTTTTT.

The chain has TRBV30 and TRBJ2-5; 7 bases match TRBD2. CDR3 length equals 14 residues. The V and J ends lost 2 bases and 4 bases, in that order; junction bases with no gene match: 7. Germline CDR1 and CDR2: GTSNPN and SVGIG (reference sequence). Written as DNA, the CDR3 is TGTGCCTGGAGTTCGCCTAGCGGTTCAGAGACCCAGTACTTC. Translated: CAWSSPSGSETQYF.

The rearrangement links TRBV5-1 to TRBJ2-7; D possibly corresponds to TRBD2 (7 bases). Germline V gene sequence: CDR1 SGHRS, CDR2 YFSETQ. Trimming stripped 4 bases from V and 5 bases from J, with 19 bases between. The CDR3 covers 15 residues. This CDR3 reads CASSPRGAGEDEQYF. CDR3 in DNA: TGCGCCAGCAGCCCTCGGGGGGCAGGGGAGGACGAGCAGTACTTC.